These T cell receptor beta chains were read from a single sample in a study of regulatory T cells in long-lasting Graves disease. TCRdb re-derived calls from the multiplex PCR reads in MiXCR, one entry per CDR3 protein. The table includes 700,000 or so distinct CDR3 sequences, around 32% detected once. Sequencing used peripheral blood mononuclear cells (PBMCs), obtained when the disease was refractory, from a patient treated with antithyroid drugs. These receptors all stem from a female donor with Graves disease. CDR3s include the opening cysteine and the closing phenylalanine or tryptophan. D genes are given only for firm matches. Rows may omit the clone size; those that give it use once, few, many or a size class.

clone_size,d_call,j_call,v_call,cdr3_nt,cdr3_aa
-,TRBD1,TRBJ2-7,TRBV18,TGTGCCAGCTCACTCCGGGACAGGACCTACGAGCAGTACTTC,CASSLRDRTYEQYF
-,-,TRBJ1-5,TRBV30,TGTGCCTGGAGAGGAGAAATCAATCAGCCCCGGCATTTT,CAWRGEINQPRHF
-,TRBD1,TRBJ1-2,TRBV3-1,TGTGCCAACAGCCGGCGGACAGGACTGAACTATGGCTACACCTTC,CANSRRTGLNYGYTF
-,TRBD1,TRBJ1-2,TRBV29-1,TGCAGCGTTGACTGGGACAGGGGTTTTGGCTACACCTTC,CSVDWDRGFGYTF
-,-,TRBJ2-2,TRBV25-1,TGTGCCAGCAGTGGGCAGGGAGTTTGGGCCGGGGAGCTGTTTTTT,CASSGQGVWAGELFF
few,TRBD2,TRBJ2-7,TRBV3-1,TGTGCCAGCAGCCAGAGCGGGGACGAGCAGTACTTC,CASSQSGDEQYF
few,TRBD1,TRBJ1-5,TRBV12-3/TRBV12-4,TGTGCCAGCAGTACCCTCGGACAGGGGGGTCAGCCCCAGCATTTT,CASSTLGQGGQPQHF
-,TRBD1,TRBJ1-2,TRBV19,TGTGCCAGTACCCCCAGGGGGCTGGCGAGGGGCTACACCTTC,CASTPRGLARGYTF
few,-,TRBJ1-1,TRBV5-4,TGTGCCAGCAGCTTGGGGGACACTTATGAAGCTTTCTTT,CASSLGDTYEAFF
few,-,TRBJ2-7,TRBV7-6,TGTGCCAGCAGCTTAGTAGGGAGTAGGTCCTACGAGCAGTACTTC,CASSLVGSRSYEQYF
few,TRBD1,TRBJ1-5,TRBV28,TGTGCCAGCTGGTCGGACAGGGGTCGCAATCAGCCCCAGCATTTT,CASWSDRGRNQPQHF
-,-,TRBJ1-5,TRBV20-1,TGCAGTGCACGATGGACCGGGGCCAATCAGCCCCAGCATTTT,CSARWTGANQPQHF
few,-,TRBJ1-2,TRBV11-2,TGTGCCAGCAGCTTAGATCTATCGAGGGGCTATGGCTACACCTTC,CASSLDLSRGYGYTF
many,-,TRBJ1-5,TRBV6-2/TRBV6-3,TGTGCCAGCAGTGAGGGCCTTAGCAATCAGCCCCAGCATTTT,CASSEGLSNQPQHF
few,-,TRBJ1-1,TRBV10-2,TGCGCCAGCAGTGGGGGTAAGGGGGCTGAAGCTTTCTTT,CASSGGKGAEAFF
-,TRBD1,TRBJ2-5,TRBV19,TGTGCCAGACCCATTGACAGGGTGCAAGAGACCCAGTACTTC,CARPIDRVQETQYF
-,-,TRBJ2-7,TRBV30,TGTGCCTGGGATACAGGGGGGGTGTTCTACGAGCAGTACTTC,CAWDTGGVFYEQYF
few,-,TRBJ1-1,TRBV9,TGTGCCAGCGGGCAGGGGCTGAACACTGAAGCTTTCTTT,CASGQGLNTEAFF
-,TRBD1,TRBJ1-4,TRBV6-5,TGTGCCAGCAGTTCCTACCGGACAGGAACTAATGAAAAACTGTTTTTT,CASSSYRTGTNEKLFF
few,TRBD2,TRBJ2-5,TRBV3-1,TGTGCCGGCAGCCACGCGGGAGGGGGGGCCCAGTACTTC,CAGSHAGGGAQYF
once,-,TRBJ1-3,TRBV29-1,TGCAGCGTTTGGCAAACTGGAAACACCATATATTTT,CSVWQTGNTIYF
-,TRBD1,TRBJ1-2,TRBV6-1,TGTGCCAGCAGTGGCCGACAGGGGACCCATGGCTACACCTTC,CASSGRQGTHGYTF
-,-,TRBJ2-5,TRBV12-3/TRBV12-4,TGTGCCAGCAGTTACTCATCCCTCGGCCAGGAGACCCAGTACTTC,CASSYSSLGQETQYF
-,-,TRBJ2-1,TRBV13,TGTGCCAGCGGCCGGGGGAACAATGAGCAGTTCTTC,CASGRGNNEQFF
-,-,TRBJ1-2,TRBV7-9,TGTGCCAGCAGCTTACCGCGGGGCCCGGTTGGCTACACCTTC,CASSLPRGPVGYTF
many,-,TRBJ1-2,TRBV12-3/TRBV12-4,TGTGCCAGCAGTTTACAGGCCTATGGCTACACCTTC,CASSLQAYGYTF
-,TRBD1,TRBJ1-2,TRBV15,TGTGCCACCAGCGAACAGGGGGATGGCTACACCTTC,CATSEQGDGYTF
few,TRBD1,TRBJ1-2,TRBV3-1,TGTGCCAGCACCCCATTTCCGAACACAGGGGACTATGGCTACACCTTC,CASTPFPNTGDYGYTF
many,-,TRBJ2-1,TRBV24-1,TGTGCCACCAGTGACACGGGAAGGGCATATGAGCAGTTCTTC,CATSDTGRAYEQFF
-,TRBD2,TRBJ2-2,TRBV20-1,TGCAGTGCCCCCGTTGGGACTAGCTCTCCTTGGGGGGAGCTGTTTTTT,CSAPVGTSSPWGELFF
-,TRBD1,TRBJ2-7,TRBV2,TGTGCCAGCAGCCCGGACAGGGAACTCTACGAGCAGTACTTC,CASSPDRELYEQYF
-,-,TRBJ1-5,TRBV6-2/TRBV6-3,TGTGCCAGCAGGTCCCCCGGCAATCAGCCCCAGCATTTT,CASRSPGNQPQHF
-,TRBD1,TRBJ2-5,TRBV6-1,TGTGCCAGCAGAGAGACAGGGGACGAGACCCAGTACTTC,CASRETGDETQYF
few,-,TRBJ1-6,TRBV14,TGTGCCAGCAGCCAAGGCCAGGTGGAATCACCCCTCCACTTT,CASSQGQVESPLHF
-,-,TRBJ1-2,TRBV29-1,TGCAGCGTTGGGGCAGGGTATGGCTACACCTTC,CSVGAGYGYTF
once,-,TRBJ1-1,TRBV30,TGTGCCTGGAACACCCTGGGCGGAGCTTCAACTACTGAAGCTTTCTTT,CAWNTLGGASTTEAFF
-,-,TRBJ1-1,TRBV3-1,TGTGCCAGCAGCCAAGATCCAGGGGCCTACACTGAAGCTTTCTTT,CASSQDPGAYTEAFF
many,-,TRBJ2-7,TRBV28,TGTGCCAGCAGTTTAAGGTGGCAGGAGCAGTACTTC,CASSLRWQEQYF
many,TRBD1,TRBJ1-1,TRBV2,TGTGCCAGCAGTGGACAGGGGGCGACCACTGAAGCTTTCTTT,CASSGQGATTEAFF
-,TRBD1,TRBJ1-1,TRBV25-1,TGTGCCAGCACCCAGGGGGCTTCCGTGAACACTGAAGCTTTCTTT,CASTQGASVNTEAFF
-,-,TRBJ2-7,TRBV30,TGTGCCTGGAGTGAACAGGGTTACGAGCAGTACTTC,CAWSEQGYEQYF